The clone carrying this T cell receptor (beta chain) has just a few counts. Its cognate antigen is unknown. Unmatched junction bases numbered 3, after V lost 2 bases and J lost 10 bases. Germline values: CDR1 KGHDR, CDR2 SFDVKD. This CDR3 has 12 residues. The sample originates from a study of T cells in Graves' hyperthyroidism and ophthalmopathy. Findings and caveats of the study: Most clonotypes that expanded in the thyroid above 0.001 also showed up in blood. The model made its ophthalmopathy prediction, and onset followed a median approximately 6.5 months later. Ophthalmopathy was distinguished from stable hyperthyroidism by 13 V-J signatures.

Those with hyperthyroidism were 18 to 65 years old, newly diagnosed, and ill for under 2 months. TCR beta CDR3 regions were amplified from RNA. First-round RT-PCR of the TCR CDR3 relied on the HTBI primer set. MiXCR was run by TCRdb on the multiplex PCR reads, yielding one entry per CDR3 protein. The data hold about 360,000 distinct CDR3 sequences, with approximately 13% observed a single time. This receptor was taken from a woman younger than 30 with Graves' hyperthyroidism. The chain joins TRBV24-1 to TRBJ1-2; TRBD1 agrees at 7 bases. Sequenced: blood. As DNA, the CDR3 is TGTGCCACCAGTGATTCCACAGGGGCCTACACCTTC. It yields the protein CATSDSTGAYTF.